This T cell receptor beta chain stems from a study of blood T cell repertoires in COVID-19. Study-wide background: Cohort 3 recovery required two negative PCRs, clearance, or symptom resolution.

V was trimmed by 1 base and J by 3 bases, leaving 6 bases between them. This CDR3 region has 14 residues. Germline lookup yields CDR1 LNHDA and CDR2 SQIVND (reference sequence). Participants were aged 18 to 89 years, lived in around 22 US areas, and enrolled virtually. Categorization into cohorts depended on clinical history that participants reported. TCRdb's copy holds only in-frame clones and misses some; the assay was immunoSEQ multiplex PCR. The sample comprises 210,000 or so clones, 70% to 90% of which are singletons, and over 3% rests with the top ten. Sequenced sample: PBMCs or T cells enriched from blood (not recorded which). The genes are TRBV19 and TRBJ1-4, with no clear D. This TCR was recovered from a woman aged 50 to 65 in a cohort exposed to, infected with or recovered from COVID-19 (not recorded which). This chain's CDR3 is CASSIVSANEKLFF. The CDR3 nucleotides are TGTGCCAGTAGTATAGTATCGGCTAATGAAAAACTGTTTTTT.